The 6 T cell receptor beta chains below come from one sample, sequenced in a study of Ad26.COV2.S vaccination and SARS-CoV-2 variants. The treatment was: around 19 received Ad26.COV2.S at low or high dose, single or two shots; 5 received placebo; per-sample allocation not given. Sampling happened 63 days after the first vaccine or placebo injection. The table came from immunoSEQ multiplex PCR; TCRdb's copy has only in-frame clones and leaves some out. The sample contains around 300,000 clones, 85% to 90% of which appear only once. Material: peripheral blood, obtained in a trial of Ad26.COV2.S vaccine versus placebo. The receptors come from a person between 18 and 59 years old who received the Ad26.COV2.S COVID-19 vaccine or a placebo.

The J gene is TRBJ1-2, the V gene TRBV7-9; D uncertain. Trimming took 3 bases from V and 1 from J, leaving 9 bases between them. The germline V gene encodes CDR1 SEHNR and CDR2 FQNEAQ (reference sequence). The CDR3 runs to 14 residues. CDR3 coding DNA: TGTGCCAGCAGCTTCCTCACGAATAACTATGGCTACACCTTC. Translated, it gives CASSFLTNNYGYTF.

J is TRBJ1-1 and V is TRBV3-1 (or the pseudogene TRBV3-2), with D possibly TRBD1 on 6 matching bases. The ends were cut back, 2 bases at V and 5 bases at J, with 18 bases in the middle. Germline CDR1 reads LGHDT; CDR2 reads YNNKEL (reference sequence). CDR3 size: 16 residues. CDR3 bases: TGTGCCAGCAGCCAACCAACTGGACAGCAGGATACTGAAGCTTTCTTT. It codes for CASSQPTGQQDTEAFF.

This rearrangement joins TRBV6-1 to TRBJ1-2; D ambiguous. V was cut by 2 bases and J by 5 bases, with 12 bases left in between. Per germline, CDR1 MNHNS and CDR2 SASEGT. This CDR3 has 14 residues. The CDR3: CASSELIGSYGYTF. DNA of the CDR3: TGTGCCAGCAGTGAATTGATAGGTAGTTATGGCTACACCTTC.

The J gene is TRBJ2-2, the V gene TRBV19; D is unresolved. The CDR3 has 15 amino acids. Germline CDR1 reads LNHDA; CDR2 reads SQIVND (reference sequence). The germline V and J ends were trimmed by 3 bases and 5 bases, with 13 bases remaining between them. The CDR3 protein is CASSISLGYTGELFF. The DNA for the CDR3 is TGTGCCAGTAGTATCTCGTTAGGTTATACCGGGGAGCTGTTTTTT. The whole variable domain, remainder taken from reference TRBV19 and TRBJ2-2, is DGGITQSPKYLFRKEGQNVTLSCEQNLNHDAMYWYRQDPGQGLRLIYYSQIVNDFQKGDIAEGYSVSREKKESFPLTVTSAQKNPTAFYLCASSISLGYTGELFFGEGSRLTVL.

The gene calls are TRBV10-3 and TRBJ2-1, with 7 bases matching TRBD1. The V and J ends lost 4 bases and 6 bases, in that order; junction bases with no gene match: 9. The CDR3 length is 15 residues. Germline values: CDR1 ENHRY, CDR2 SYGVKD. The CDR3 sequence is CAISAPGQRLNEQFF. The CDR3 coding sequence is TGTGCCATCAGTGCGCCGGGACAGAGACTCAATGAGCAGTTCTTC.

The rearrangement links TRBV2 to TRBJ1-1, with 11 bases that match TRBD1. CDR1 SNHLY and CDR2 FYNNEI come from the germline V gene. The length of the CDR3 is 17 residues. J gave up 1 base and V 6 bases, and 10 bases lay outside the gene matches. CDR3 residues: CASSPGQGDIGNTEAFF. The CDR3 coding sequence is TGTGCCAGCAGCCCGGGACAGGGGGATATAGGGAACACTGAAGCTTTCTTT.